A single sample is the source of the 10 T cell receptor beta chains below, sequenced in a study of Graves' ophthalmopathy and Graves' hyperthyroidism. Researchers took RNA transcripts and amplified TCR beta CDR3 regions from them. Investigators did first-round RT-PCR with HTBI primers, then second-round multiplex PCR. TCRdb called the multiplex PCR reads again in MiXCR, with one record for every CDR3 protein. The sample carries roughly 350,000 distinct CDR3 sequences, about 17% recorded once. Sequencing input: peripheral blood. These receptors all stem from an adult woman with stable Graves' hyperthyroidism.

The genes are TRBV7-2 and TRBJ2-2; no reliable D call. The length of the CDR3 is 15 residues. V lost 5 bases and J 3 bases, leaving 13 bases between the germline ends. Germline lookup yields CDR1 SGHTA and CDR2 FQGNSA. The CDR3 here is CASSQKVGYTGELFF. In DNA form, the CDR3 reads TGTGCCAGCAGCCAGAAGGTGGGCTACACCGGGGAGCTGTTTTTT. Combining the CDR3 with reference TRBV7-2 and TRBJ2-2 gives the whole variable domain GAGVSQSPSNKVTEKGKDVELRCDPISGHTALYWYRQSLGQGLEFLIYFQGNSAPDKSGLPSDRFSAERTGGSVSTLTIQRTQQEDSAVYLCASSQKVGYTGELFFGEGSRLTVL.

There are many counts of this clonotype. The gene calls are TRBV28 and TRBJ2-7; 9 bases match TRBD2. Losses at the gene ends were 3 bases for V and 2 bases for J; bases not matched to a gene: 5. The CDR3 loop spans 15 amino acids. Germline V gene lookup returns CDR1 MDHEN and CDR2 SYDVKM. The CDR3 DNA follows: TGTGCCAGCAGTTTTATCGCTAGCGGGACCTACGAGCAGTACTTC. Residues: CASSFIASGTYEQYF.

This clonotype occurred many times. The chain joins TRBV6-5 to TRBJ2-7; 11 positions match TRBD1. After removal of 3 bases from V and 3 bases from J, the junction contained 13 bases not matched to a gene. Germline CDR1 and CDR2: MNHEY and SVGAGI. The CDR3 runs 18 residues. In DNA form, the CDR3 reads TGTGCCAGCAGTTATTTCGTGGGGACAGGGGGAGTAAGCTACGAGCAGTACTTC. It yields the protein CASSYFVGTGGVSYEQYF.

This clonotype showed up many times. The chain joins TRBV6-2 or TRBV6-3 to TRBJ1-1, with no clear D. The germline V and J ends were trimmed by 7 bases and 1 base, with 13 bases remaining between them. CDR1 and CDR2 from the germline V gene are MNHEY and SVGEGT. This CDR3 is 14 amino acids long. CDR3 in amino acids: CASTGDPGNTEAFF. The CDR3 DNA is TGTGCCAGCACCGGAGACCCTGGGAACACTGAAGCTTTCTTT.

This rearrangement joins TRBV7-3 to TRBJ2-7; 10 bases map to TRBD1. Per the germline V gene, CDR1 is SGHTA and CDR2 is FQGTGA. J gave up 3 bases and V 3 bases, and 8 bases lay outside the gene matches. CDR3 length: 16 amino acids. The CDR3 nucleotides read TGTGCCAGCAGCTTCCCGACAGGGGGCTTTCACTACGAGCAGTACTTC. This gives the protein CASSFPTGGFHYEQYF.

This clonotype was counted at least ten times. The rearrangement links TRBV9 to TRBJ2-7, with 7 nucleotides matching TRBD2. The trim removed 3 bases at V and 1 base at J, leaving 4 bases unmatched. Germline values: CDR1 SGDLS, CDR2 YYNGEE. The CDR3 has 14 residues. The CDR3 spells CASSGGSNSYEQYF. As DNA, the CDR3 is TGTGCCAGCAGCGGCGGGAGTAATTCCTACGAGCAGTACTTC.

The sample holds a few counts of this clonotype. This chain connects TRBV4-1 to TRBJ2-5; 9 bases fit TRBD2. CDR3 length: 17 residues. The germline V gene encodes CDR1 MGHRA and CDR2 YSYEKL. With 0 bases clipped from V and 5 bases from J, the junction kept 10 bases outside the gene matches. For the CDR3, the DNA is TGCGCCAGCAGCCAAGATCTTGCAGCGGGAGGATTGGAGACCCAGTACTTC. It is translated as CASSQDLAAGGLETQYF.

In its sample, this clonotype was seen many times. This may be a read error: a much more frequent sequence differs by one nucleotide. The rearrangement joins TRBV28 to TRBJ1-6; tentatively, D is TRBD1 (5 bases). The CDR3 loop spans 15 amino acids. Germline CDR1 MDHEN, CDR2 SYDVKM. The DNA of the CDR3 is TGTGCCAGCAGTTTGGTGGGACCGAGTGATTCACACCTCCACTTT. Translation: CASSLVGPSDSHLHF.

This clonotype showed up many times. The chain recombines TRBV2 with TRBJ2-7; D call uncertain. CDR1 is SNHLY and CDR2 is FYNNEI in the germline V gene. This CDR3 is 13 amino acids long. Trimming shortened V by 4 bases and J by 7 bases, and 14 bases separated the two germline ends. CDR3 coding DNA: TGTGCCAGCAGTGCGGCCCAAGATGGGGAGCAGTACTTC. Its protein is CASSAAQDGEQYF.

In its sample, this clonotype was seen a few times. The chain uses TRBV11-1 and TRBJ2-2; D ambiguous. The V gene lost 5 bases and the J gene lost 4 bases, with 17 bases spanning the gap. Per the germline V gene, CDR1 is SGHAT and CDR2 is FQDESV (reference sequence). This CDR3 comprises 16 residues. The CDR3 loop reads CASSPLITWGTGELFF. In nucleotides, the CDR3 is TGTGCCAGCAGCCCGTTAATCACCTGGGGCACCGGGGAGCTGTTTTTT.